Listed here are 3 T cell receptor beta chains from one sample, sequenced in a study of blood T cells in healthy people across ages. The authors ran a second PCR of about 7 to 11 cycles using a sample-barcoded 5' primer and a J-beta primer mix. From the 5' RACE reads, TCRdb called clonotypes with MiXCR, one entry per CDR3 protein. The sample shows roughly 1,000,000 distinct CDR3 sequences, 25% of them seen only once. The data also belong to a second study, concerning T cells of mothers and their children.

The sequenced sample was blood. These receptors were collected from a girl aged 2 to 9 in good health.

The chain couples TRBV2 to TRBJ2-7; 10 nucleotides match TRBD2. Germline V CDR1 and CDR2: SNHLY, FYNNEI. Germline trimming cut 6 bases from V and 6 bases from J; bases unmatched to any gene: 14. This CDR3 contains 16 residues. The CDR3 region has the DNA TGTGCCAGCAGCCCCCTAACCGAGCGGGAGGGCCGCGAGCAGTACTTC. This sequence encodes CASSPLTEREGREQYF.

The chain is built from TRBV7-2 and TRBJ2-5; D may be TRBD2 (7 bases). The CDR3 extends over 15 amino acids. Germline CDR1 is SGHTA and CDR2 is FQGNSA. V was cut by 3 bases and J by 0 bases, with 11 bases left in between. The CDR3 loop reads CASSLGGADQETQYF. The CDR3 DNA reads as TGTGCCAGCAGCTTGGGGGGGGCCGACCAAGAGACCCAGTACTTC.

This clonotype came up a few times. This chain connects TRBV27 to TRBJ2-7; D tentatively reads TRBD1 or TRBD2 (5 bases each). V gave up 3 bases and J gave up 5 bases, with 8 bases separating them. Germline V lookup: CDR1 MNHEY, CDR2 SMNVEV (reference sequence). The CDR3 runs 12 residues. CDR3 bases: TGTGCCAGCAGTTTTTCGGGACACGAGCAGTACTTC. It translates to CASSFSGHEQYF.